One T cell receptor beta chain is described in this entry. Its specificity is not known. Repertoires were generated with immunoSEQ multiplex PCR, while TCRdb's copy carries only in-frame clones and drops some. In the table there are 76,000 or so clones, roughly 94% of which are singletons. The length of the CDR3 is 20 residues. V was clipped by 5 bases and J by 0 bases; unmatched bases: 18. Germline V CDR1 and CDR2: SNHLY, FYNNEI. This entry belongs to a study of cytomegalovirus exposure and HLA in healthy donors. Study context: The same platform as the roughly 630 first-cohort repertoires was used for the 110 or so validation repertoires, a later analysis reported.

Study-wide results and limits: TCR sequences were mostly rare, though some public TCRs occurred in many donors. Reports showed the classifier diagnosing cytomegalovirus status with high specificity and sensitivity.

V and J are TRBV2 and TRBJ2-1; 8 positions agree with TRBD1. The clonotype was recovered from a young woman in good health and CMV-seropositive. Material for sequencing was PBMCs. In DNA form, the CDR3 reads TGTGCCAGCAGTCGCACCCCGGGACAGGCTTCCCTTTACTCCTACAATGAGCAGTTCTTC. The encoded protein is CASSRTPGQASLYSYNEQFF. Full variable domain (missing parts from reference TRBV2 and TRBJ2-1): EPEVTQTPSHQVTQMGQEVILRCVPISNHLYFYWYRQILGQKVEFLVSFYNNEISEKSEIFDDQFSVERPDGSNFTLKIRSTKLEDSAMYFCASSRTPGQASLYSYNEQFFGPGTRLTVL.